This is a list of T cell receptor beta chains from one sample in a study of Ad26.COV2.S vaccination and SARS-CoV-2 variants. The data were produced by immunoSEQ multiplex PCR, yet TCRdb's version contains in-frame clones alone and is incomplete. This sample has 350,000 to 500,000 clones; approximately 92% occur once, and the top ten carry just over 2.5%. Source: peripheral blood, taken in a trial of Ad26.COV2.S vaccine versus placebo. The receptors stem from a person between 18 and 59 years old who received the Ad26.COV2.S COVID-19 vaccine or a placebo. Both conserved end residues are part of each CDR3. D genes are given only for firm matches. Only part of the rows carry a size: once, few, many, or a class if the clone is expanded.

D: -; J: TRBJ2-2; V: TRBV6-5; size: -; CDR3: CASSYSSVQYTGELFF; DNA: TGTGCCAGCAGTTACTCTAGCGTTCAATACACCGGGGAGCTGTTTTTT
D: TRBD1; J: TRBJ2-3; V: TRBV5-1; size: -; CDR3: CASSPLRDRKTSTDTQYF; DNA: TGCGCCAGCAGCCCCCTTAGGGACAGAAAAACTAGCACAGATACGCAGTATTTT
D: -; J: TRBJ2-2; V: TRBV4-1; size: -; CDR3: CASSLRGNTGELFF; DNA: TGCGCCAGCAGCCTACGGGGGAACACCGGGGAGCTGTTTTTT
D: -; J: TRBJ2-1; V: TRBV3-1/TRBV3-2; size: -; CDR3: CASSQDWLAPYNEQFF; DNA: TGTGCCAGCAGCCAAGATTGGCTAGCGCCTTACAATGAGCAGTTCTTC
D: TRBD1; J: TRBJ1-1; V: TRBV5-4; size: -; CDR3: CASSLGQAVGEAFF; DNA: TGTGCCAGCAGCCTCGGACAGGCTGTGGGGGAAGCTTTCTTT
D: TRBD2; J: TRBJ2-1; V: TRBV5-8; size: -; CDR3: CASSGTIRSYNEQFF; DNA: TGTGCCAGCAGCGGGACTATCCGCTCCTACAATGAGCAGTTCTTC
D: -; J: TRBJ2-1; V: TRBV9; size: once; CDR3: CASSVGTYNEQFF; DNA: TGTGCCAGCAGTGTGGGGACCTACAATGAGCAGTTCTTC
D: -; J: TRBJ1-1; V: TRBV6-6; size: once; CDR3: CASSYSGANTEAFF; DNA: TGTGCCAGCAGTTACTCGGGGGCGAACACTGAAGCTTTCTTT
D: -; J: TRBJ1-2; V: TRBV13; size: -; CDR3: CASSLGPQGDNYGYTF; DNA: TGTGCCAGCAGCTTAGGCCCCCAGGGTGACAACTATGGCTACACCTTC
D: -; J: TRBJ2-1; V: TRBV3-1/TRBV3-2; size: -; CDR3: CASSHRHVNEQFF; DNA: TGTGCCAGCAGCCATCGTCACGTAAATGAGCAGTTCTTC
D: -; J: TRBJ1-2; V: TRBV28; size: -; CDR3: CASRSVGGIF; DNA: TGTGCCAGCAGGTCCGTTGGCGGTATCTTC
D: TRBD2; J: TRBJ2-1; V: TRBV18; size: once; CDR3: CASSGLAGVSNEQFF; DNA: TGTGCCAGCTCAGGCCTAGCGGGAGTGTCCAATGAGCAGTTCTTC
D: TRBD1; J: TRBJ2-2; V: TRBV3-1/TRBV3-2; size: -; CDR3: CASNPTGTGDTGELFF; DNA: TGTGCCAGCAACCCTACCGGGACAGGGGACACCGGGGAGCTGTTTTTT
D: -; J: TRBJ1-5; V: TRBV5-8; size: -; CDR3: CASSWPSRNQPQHF; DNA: TGTGCCAGCAGCTGGCCCAGTAGGAATCAGCCCCAGCATTTT
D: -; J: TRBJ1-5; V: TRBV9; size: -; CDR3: CASSVRSDQPQHF; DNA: TGTGCCAGCAGCGTGAGGTCCGATCAGCCCCAGCATTTT
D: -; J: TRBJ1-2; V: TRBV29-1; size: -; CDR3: CSVTENYGYTF; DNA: TGCAGCGTTACAGAGAACTATGGCTACACCTTC
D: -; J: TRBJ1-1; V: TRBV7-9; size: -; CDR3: CASSQLGGTEAFF; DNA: TGTGCCAGCAGCCAACTCGGGGGCACTGAAGCTTTCTTT
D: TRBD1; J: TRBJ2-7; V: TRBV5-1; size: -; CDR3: CASSSDRGRVEQYF; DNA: TGCGCCAGCAGCTCTGACAGGGGGCGCGTCGAGCAGTACTTC
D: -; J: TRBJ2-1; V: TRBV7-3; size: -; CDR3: CASSSPGQEGNEQFF; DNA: TGTGCCAGCAGCTCCCCCGGACAGGAGGGCAATGAGCAGTTCTTC
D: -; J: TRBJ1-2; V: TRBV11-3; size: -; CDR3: CASSLGRNYGYTF; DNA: TGTGCCAGCAGCTTGGGCAGGAACTATGGCTACACCTTC
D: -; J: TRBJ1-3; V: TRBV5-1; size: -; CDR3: CASSTGSSGNTIYF; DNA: TGCGCCAGCAGCACAGGAAGCTCTGGAAACACCATATATTTT
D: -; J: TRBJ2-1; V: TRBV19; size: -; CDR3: CASSRETGGTGNEQFF; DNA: TGTGCCAGTAGCCGAGAGACGGGGGGGACAGGGAATGAGCAGTTCTTC
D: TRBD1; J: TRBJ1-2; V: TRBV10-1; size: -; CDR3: CASRRGQGTRSNYGYTF; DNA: TGCGCCAGCAGGAGAGGACAGGGCACTCGATCTAACTATGGCTACACCTTC
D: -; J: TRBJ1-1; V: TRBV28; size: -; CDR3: CASFNTEAFF; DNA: TGTGCCAGCTTTAACACTGAAGCTTTCTTT
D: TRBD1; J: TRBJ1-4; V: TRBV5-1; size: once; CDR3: CASSGQGVDEKLFF; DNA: TGCGCCAGCAGCGGACAGGGGGTTGATGAAAAACTGTTTTTT
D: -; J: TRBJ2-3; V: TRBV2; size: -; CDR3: CASNIPSTDTQYF; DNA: TGTGCCAGCAATATACCCAGCACAGATACGCAGTATTTT
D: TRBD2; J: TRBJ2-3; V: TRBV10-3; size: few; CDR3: CAIGLAGDTDTQYF; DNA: TGTGCCATTGGACTAGCGGGGGACACAGATACGCAGTATTTT